This T cell receptor (beta chain) appears in the sequencing data of a study of Graves' ophthalmopathy and Graves' hyperthyroidism. Trimming left V 5 bases short and J 6 bases short, with 22 bases between. CDR3 length equals 17 residues. Germline values: CDR1 LGHNA, CDR2 YSLEER. TCR beta CDR3 regions were amplified from RNA transcripts. After a first-round RT-PCR with HTBI primers, a second-round multiplex PCR was run. TCRdb re-analysed the multiplex PCR reads in MiXCR, keeping a single row per CDR3 protein. The sample lists more than 1,000,000 distinct CDR3 sequences, about two fifths occurring once. This clonotype was recorded a few times. Its antigen is not identified. Whole-study results and caveats: A 13-signature model separated ophthalmopathy from stable hyperthyroidism, reaching about 91% sensitivity and under 82% specificity cross-validated.

Sequenced input: peripheral blood or thyroid tissue (not recorded which). The receptor comes from an adult man with Graves' hyperthyroidism. The chain is built from TRBV4-3 and TRBJ1-4; tentative D call: TRBD1 (6 bases). CDR3 amino acids: CASSLRPGTLGDEKLFF. The CDR3 nucleotides are TGCGCCAGCAGCTTACGTCCCGGGACATTGGGAGATGAAAAACTGTTTTTT.